This is a list of T cell receptor beta chains from one sample in a study of T cell responses to AZD1222 COVID-19 vaccine. Sequenced by immunoSEQ multiplex PCR; TCRdb stores in-frame clones only, minus some. The sample lists some 200,000 clones; approximately 90% were seen once. Sample: peripheral blood, taken 28 days after the second AZD1222 dose. These receptor sequences come from an adult who received the AZD1222 COVID-19 vaccine. Each CDR3 is given with its conserved first and last residue. D genes are given only for firm matches. Only part of the rows carry a size: once, few, many, or a class if the clone is expanded.

j_gene: TRBJ1-1; abundance: .; d_gene: .; len: 15; v_gene: TRBV3-1/TRBV3-2; CDR3nt: TGTGCCAGCAGCCAACGGAAGGGGCGCAGCACTGAAGCTTTCTTT; CDR3aa: CASSQRKGRSTEAFF
j_gene: TRBJ1-6; abundance: .; d_gene: .; len: 15; v_gene: TRBV5-1; CDR3nt: TGCGCCAGCAGCTCCACCACAGGATTGGCTTCACCCCTCCACTTT; CDR3aa: CASSSTTGLASPLHF
j_gene: TRBJ2-3; abundance: .; d_gene: .; len: 15; v_gene: TRBV30; CDR3nt: TGTGCCTGGAGTAGGGGAGGGGGCGTCACAGATACGCAGTATTTT; CDR3aa: CAWSRGGGVTDTQYF
j_gene: TRBJ2-7; abundance: .; d_gene: TRBD2; len: 15; v_gene: TRBV19; CDR3nt: TGTGCCAGTAGTACCGCTAGCGGAGAACCCTACGAGCAGTACTTC; CDR3aa: CASSTASGEPYEQYF
j_gene: TRBJ2-3; abundance: .; d_gene: TRBD2; len: 17; v_gene: TRBV24-1; CDR3nt: TGTGCCACCAGTGAGCTGGGGCTAGCGGACCGCACAGATACGCAGTATTTT; CDR3aa: CATSELGLADRTDTQYF
j_gene: TRBJ1-2; abundance: .; d_gene: .; len: 14; v_gene: TRBV2; CDR3nt: TGTGCCAGCAGCCCGACGGAAAAGAACGGGGGCTACACCTTC; CDR3aa: CASSPTEKNGGYTF
j_gene: TRBJ2-1; abundance: .; d_gene: TRBD1; len: 16; v_gene: TRBV7-8; CDR3nt: TGTGCCAGCAGAAACGCACCGGGACAGGGGACAAATGAGCAGTTCTTC; CDR3aa: CASRNAPGQGTNEQFF
j_gene: TRBJ1-2; abundance: .; d_gene: TRBD1; len: 16; v_gene: TRBV27; CDR3nt: TGTGCCAGCAGCCTCAACGACAGGGGAAGCGGCTATGGCTACACCTTC; CDR3aa: CASSLNDRGSGYGYTF
j_gene: TRBJ2-1; abundance: .; d_gene: TRBD2; len: 14; v_gene: TRBV19; CDR3nt: TGTGCCAGTAGTATCAAAACTAGCGGGGCAGAGCAGTTCTTC; CDR3aa: CASSIKTSGAEQFF
j_gene: TRBJ1-6; abundance: .; d_gene: .; len: 15; v_gene: TRBV6-5; CDR3nt: TGTGCCAGCAGTCAACGCCGGGACCAGAATTCACCCCTCCACTTT; CDR3aa: CASSQRRDQNSPLHF
j_gene: TRBJ2-3; abundance: few; d_gene: .; len: 14; v_gene: TRBV10-1; CDR3nt: TGCGCCAGCAGTGAGGGGGGTTCGACAGATACGCAGTATTTT; CDR3aa: CASSEGGSTDTQYF
j_gene: TRBJ1-2; abundance: .; d_gene: .; len: 13; v_gene: TRBV28; CDR3nt: TGTGCCAGCACTCTTCCGACCGACGATGGCTACACCTTC; CDR3aa: CASTLPTDDGYTF
j_gene: TRBJ2-5; abundance: .; d_gene: TRBD2; len: 14; v_gene: TRBV11-2; CDR3nt: TGTGCCAGCAGCCCACTAGCGGGAGAAGAGACCCAGTACTTC; CDR3aa: CASSPLAGEETQYF
j_gene: TRBJ1-1; abundance: once; d_gene: .; len: 13; v_gene: TRBV5-1; CDR3nt: TGCGCCAGCAGCTTGAACGGGGGCACTGAAGCTTTCTTT; CDR3aa: CASSLNGGTEAFF
j_gene: TRBJ1-2; abundance: .; d_gene: .; len: 13; v_gene: TRBV12-3/TRBV12-4; CDR3nt: TGTGCCAGCCAGCGGACGGCAAACTATGGCTACACCTTC; CDR3aa: CASQRTANYGYTF
j_gene: TRBJ1-6; abundance: once; d_gene: .; len: 13; v_gene: TRBV9; CDR3nt: TGTGCCAGCAGCGAATTTCGGAATTCACCCCTCCACTTT; CDR3aa: CASSEFRNSPLHF
j_gene: TRBJ2-2; abundance: .; d_gene: .; len: 14; v_gene: TRBV5-1; CDR3nt: TGCGCCAGCAGCATCCAGGGGAACACCGGGGAGCTGTTTTTT; CDR3aa: CASSIQGNTGELFF
j_gene: TRBJ1-2; abundance: .; d_gene: .; len: 14; v_gene: TRBV3-1/TRBV3-2; CDR3nt: TGTGCCAGCAGCCAAGGGGGGGAGGGCGGTGGCTACACCTTC; CDR3aa: CASSQGGEGGGYTF
j_gene: TRBJ1-1; abundance: once; d_gene: .; len: 15; v_gene: TRBV30; CDR3nt: TGTGCCTGGAGCCCTCCACTAATAAGAGGCACTGAAGCTTTCTTT; CDR3aa: CAWSPPLIRGTEAFF
j_gene: TRBJ2-7; abundance: .; d_gene: TRBD2; len: 15; v_gene: TRBV5-1; CDR3nt: TGCGCCAGCAGTGCCGGAGCGGGAGGGCGAGGAGAGCAGTACTTC; CDR3aa: CASSAGAGGRGEQYF
j_gene: TRBJ2-2; abundance: .; d_gene: .; len: 12; v_gene: TRBV15; CDR3nt: TGTGCCACCAACACGGGATCGAGGGAGCTGTTTTTT; CDR3aa: CATNTGSRELFF
j_gene: TRBJ2-7; abundance: few; d_gene: TRBD2; len: 15; v_gene: TRBV19; CDR3nt: TGTGCCAGTAGTCTTAGTTGGACTAGCAGCTACGAGCAGTACTTC; CDR3aa: CASSLSWTSSYEQYF
j_gene: TRBJ2-7; abundance: .; d_gene: .; len: 18; v_gene: TRBV4-1; CDR3nt: TGCGCCAGCGCCCTAAGGGCGGGGGGACAGCAATTCTCCTACGAGCAGTACTTC; CDR3aa: CASALRAGGQQFSYEQYF
j_gene: TRBJ1-3; abundance: .; d_gene: .; len: 16; v_gene: TRBV3-1/TRBV3-2; CDR3nt: TGTGCCAGCAGCCAAGAGGGGTCGGTCTCTGGAAACACCATATATTTT; CDR3aa: CASSQEGSVSGNTIYF
j_gene: TRBJ2-7; abundance: .; d_gene: .; len: 13; v_gene: TRBV7-9; CDR3nt: TGTGCCAGCAGCTTAGGGGGGTGGAACGAGCAGTACTTC; CDR3aa: CASSLGGWNEQYF
j_gene: TRBJ1-2; abundance: .; d_gene: .; len: 14; v_gene: TRBV11-3; CDR3nt: TGTGCCAGCAGCTCAACAGTATTGAACTATGGCTACACCTTC; CDR3aa: CASSSTVLNYGYTF
j_gene: TRBJ1-4; abundance: .; d_gene: .; len: 17; v_gene: TRBV28; CDR3nt: TGTGCCAGCATAGGGCTCTGGGCTATGAGGGCTAATGAAAAACTGTTTTTT; CDR3aa: CASIGLWAMRANEKLFF
j_gene: TRBJ2-7; abundance: .; d_gene: .; len: 15; v_gene: TRBV4-1; CDR3nt: TGCGCCAGCAGCCATTCAAGTTTAGGGGGAGCCGAGCAGTACTTC; CDR3aa: CASSHSSLGGAEQYF
j_gene: TRBJ2-3; abundance: .; d_gene: .; len: 16; v_gene: TRBV28; CDR3nt: TGTGCCAGCCCGCCGGGAGATGGCTCGGGGGCAGATACGCAGTATTTT; CDR3aa: CASPPGDGSGADTQYF
j_gene: TRBJ1-3; abundance: .; d_gene: .; len: 13; v_gene: TRBV11-2; CDR3nt: TGTGCCAGCAGCTGGACAGACGGAAACACCATATATTTT; CDR3aa: CASSWTDGNTIYF
j_gene: TRBJ2-5; abundance: .; d_gene: .; len: 13; v_gene: TRBV2; CDR3nt: TGTGCCAGCAGTGATGAAGGGGAGGAGACCCAGTACTTC; CDR3aa: CASSDEGEETQYF
j_gene: TRBJ2-5; abundance: .; d_gene: TRBD2; len: 13; v_gene: TRBV2; CDR3nt: TGTGCCATAGGACTAGCGGTGCATGAGACCCAGTACTTC; CDR3aa: CAIGLAVHETQYF
j_gene: TRBJ1-1; abundance: .; d_gene: .; len: 14; v_gene: TRBV5-5; CDR3nt: TGTGCCAGCAGCCCCCCGACCGGGGGCACTGAAGCTTTCTTT; CDR3aa: CASSPPTGGTEAFF
j_gene: TRBJ2-7; abundance: .; d_gene: TRBD2; len: 15; v_gene: TRBV6-2/TRBV6-3; CDR3nt: TGTGCCAGCAGTTACCGGACTAGCGGGAGACGCGAGCAGTACTTC; CDR3aa: CASSYRTSGRREQYF
j_gene: TRBJ2-7; abundance: .; d_gene: .; len: 14; v_gene: TRBV4-1; CDR3nt: TGCGCCAGCAGCCAAGTATTAGCGACCTACGAGCAGTACTTC; CDR3aa: CASSQVLATYEQYF
j_gene: TRBJ2-1; abundance: .; d_gene: TRBD2; len: 17; v_gene: TRBV2; CDR3nt: TGTGCCAGCAGTGAAGCTCCCCCAGCGGGAGGTAACAATGAGCAGTTCTTC; CDR3aa: CASSEAPPAGGNNEQFF
j_gene: TRBJ1-1; abundance: .; d_gene: TRBD1; len: 15; v_gene: TRBV7-9; CDR3nt: TGTGCCAGCAGTACAGGCAGGGACAGGGAATCTGAAGCTTTCTTT; CDR3aa: CASSTGRDRESEAFF
j_gene: TRBJ2-5; abundance: .; d_gene: TRBD2; len: 16; v_gene: TRBV11-2; CDR3nt: TGTGCCAGCAGCTTAGCGCGGCTAGCGGGACAAGAGACCCAGTACTTC; CDR3aa: CASSLARLAGQETQYF
j_gene: TRBJ1-5; abundance: .; d_gene: .; len: 13; v_gene: TRBV19; CDR3nt: TGTGCCACGGTCGGGGATAGCAATCAGCCCCAGCATTTT; CDR3aa: CATVGDSNQPQHF
j_gene: TRBJ2-7; abundance: .; d_gene: TRBD2; len: 18; v_gene: TRBV11-3; CDR3nt: TGTGCCAGCAGCCAACGAGGGGTAGCGGGAGGGCCTCGGTACGAGCAGTACTTC; CDR3aa: CASSQRGVAGGPRYEQYF
j_gene: TRBJ1-1; abundance: .; d_gene: TRBD1; len: 15; v_gene: TRBV7-9; CDR3nt: TGTGCCAGCAGCTCTATCGGACAGGGGGAAATTGAAGCTTTCTTT; CDR3aa: CASSSIGQGEIEAFF
j_gene: TRBJ1-1; abundance: few; d_gene: TRBD1; len: 15; v_gene: TRBV4-1; CDR3nt: TGCGCCAGCAGCCCCTTTCCGGGACAGGGAAATGAAGCTTTCTTT; CDR3aa: CASSPFPGQGNEAFF